Listed here is a single TCR beta chain. This sample was included in a study of blood T cell repertoires in COVID-19. About the study: The United States, Italy and Spain supplied acute and convalescent COVID-19 samples. T cells, B-cell-depleted T cells, or PBMCs provided the cDNA or gDNA that served as material.

Authors' processing steps: Researchers report that nucleated cell counts were estimated from reference gene primer amplification. Method: immunoSEQ multiplex PCR; TCRdb's copy keeps in-frame clones and lacks some. Clonal size and the V and J genes are those of that table, whereas D and trimming came from the DNA. The sample carries tens of thousands of clones, about four fifths recorded once. Input material: peripheral blood. The receptor comes from a human donor with acute or convalescent COVID-19. The donor label of this sample is uncertain.

DNA for the CDR3: TGTGCCAGTAGCCTTGGACGGACTCGGACCCAGCATTTT. It yields the protein CASSLGRTRTQHF. This chain links TRBV19 with TRBJ1-5; D uncertain. Trimming shortened V by 6 bases and J by 11 bases, and 17 bases separated the two germline ends. This CDR3 spans 13 amino acids. Per the germline V gene, CDR1 is LNHDA and CDR2 is SQIVND (reference sequence).